This entry features one T cell receptor beta chain sequence. What it binds is unknown. This sample was taken from a study of post-analysis software for immune sequencing data. Study conclusions and caveats: The authors found that F measure strongly co-clustered same-batch samples. In patients, TRBV5-6, TRBV5-1 and TRBV20-1 belonged to four or five TRBV segments found more frequently than in controls.

The CDR3 consists of 12 residues. The V end was cut by 6 bases, the J end by 3 bases, with 9 bases between. CDR1 and CDR2 from the germline V gene are DFQATT and SNEGSKA (reference sequence). Built from TCR beta cDNA, the libraries had unique molecular identifiers in them. T cells numbering about 0.9 to 11 million yielded cDNA molecules that totaled roughly 500,000. TCRdb re-called the PCR reads through MiXCR, storing one row per CDR3 protein. The table records hundreds of thousands of distinct CDR3 sequences, 25% to 30% of them present only once. The receptor was derived from a girl aged 5 to 17 with multiple sclerosis. Specimen: blood. This chain connects TRBV20-1 to TRBJ1-5; a possible D gene is TRBD1 (6 bases). DNA of the CDR3: TGCAGTGCCAACAGGGTCAATCAGCCCCAGCATTTT. It is translated as CSANRVNQPQHF.